This T cell receptor beta chain is drawn from a study of T cells in Graves' hyperthyroidism and ophthalmopathy. Amplification of TCR beta CDR3 regions was performed using RNA transcripts as template. The TCR CDR3 first-round RT-PCR relied on the HTBI primer set. TCRdb processed the multiplex PCR reads anew with MiXCR; each CDR3 protein has one entry. This table holds approximately 590,000 distinct CDR3 sequences, under 60% found once. These patients, aged 18 to 65, had recently diagnosed hyperthyroidism lasting under 2 months. The study left out patients who had uncontrolled infection, other autoimmune disease, pregnancy or lactation. The junction had 8 bases not matched to a gene; V was cut back by 2 bases and J by 0 bases. Germline CDR1 reads SGHVS; CDR2 reads FNYEAQ. CDR3 size: 18 residues.

Source material: peripheral blood or thyroid tissue (not recorded which). The V and J genes are TRBV7-6 and TRBJ2-5, with 11 bases fitting TRBD2. The TCR originated in a woman under 30 with Graves' hyperthyroidism. Written as DNA, the CDR3 is TGTGCCAGCAGCTTACGCGGTCTAGCGGGAGGTTACCAAGAGACCCAGTACTTC. Its translation: CASSLRGLAGGYQETQYF.